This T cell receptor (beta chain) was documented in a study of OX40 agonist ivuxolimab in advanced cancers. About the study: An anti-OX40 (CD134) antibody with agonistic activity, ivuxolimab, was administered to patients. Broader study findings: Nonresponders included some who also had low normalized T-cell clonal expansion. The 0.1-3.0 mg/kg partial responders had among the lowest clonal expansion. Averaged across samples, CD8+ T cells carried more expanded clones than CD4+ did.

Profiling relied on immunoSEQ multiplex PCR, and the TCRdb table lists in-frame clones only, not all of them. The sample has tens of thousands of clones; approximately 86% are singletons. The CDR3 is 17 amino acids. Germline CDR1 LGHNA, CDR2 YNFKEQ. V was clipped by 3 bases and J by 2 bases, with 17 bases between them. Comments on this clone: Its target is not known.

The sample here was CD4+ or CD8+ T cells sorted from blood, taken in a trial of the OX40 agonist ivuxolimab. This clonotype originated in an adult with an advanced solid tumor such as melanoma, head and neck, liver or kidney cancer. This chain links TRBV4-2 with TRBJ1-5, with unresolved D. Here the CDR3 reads CASSQHPREAGNQPQHF. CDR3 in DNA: TGTGCCAGCAGCCAGCATCCCCGGGAGGCGGGCAATCAGCCCCAGCATTTT.